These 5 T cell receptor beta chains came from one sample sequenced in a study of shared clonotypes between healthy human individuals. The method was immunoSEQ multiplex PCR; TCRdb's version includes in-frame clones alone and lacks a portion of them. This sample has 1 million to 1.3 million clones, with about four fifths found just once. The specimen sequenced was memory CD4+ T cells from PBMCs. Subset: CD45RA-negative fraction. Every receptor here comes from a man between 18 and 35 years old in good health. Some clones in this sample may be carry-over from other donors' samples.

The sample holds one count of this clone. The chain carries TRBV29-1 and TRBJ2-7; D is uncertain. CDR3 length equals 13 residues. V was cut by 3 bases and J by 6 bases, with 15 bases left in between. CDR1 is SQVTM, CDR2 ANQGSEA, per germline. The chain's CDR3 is CSVEAQLGTEQYF. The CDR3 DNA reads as TGCAGCGTTGAGGCACAATTGGGAACCGAGCAGTACTTC.

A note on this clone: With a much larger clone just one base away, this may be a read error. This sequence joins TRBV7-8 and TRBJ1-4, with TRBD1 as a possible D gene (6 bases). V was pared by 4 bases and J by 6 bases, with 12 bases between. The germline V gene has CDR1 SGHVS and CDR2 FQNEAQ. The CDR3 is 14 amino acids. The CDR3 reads CASSWTDSHEKLFF. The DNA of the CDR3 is TGTGCCAGCAGCTGGACAGACTCCCATGAAAAACTGTTTTTT. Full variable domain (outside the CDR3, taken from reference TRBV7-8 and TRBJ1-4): GAGVSQSPRYKVAKRGQDVALRCDPISGHVSLFWYQQALGQGPEFLTYFQNEAQLDKSGLPSDRFFAERPEGSVSTLKIQRTQQEDSAVYLCASSWTDSHEKLFFGSGTQLSVL.

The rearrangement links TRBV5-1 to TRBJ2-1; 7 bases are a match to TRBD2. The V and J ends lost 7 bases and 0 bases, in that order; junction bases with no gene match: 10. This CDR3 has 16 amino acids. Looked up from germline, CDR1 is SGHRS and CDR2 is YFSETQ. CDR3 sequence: CASLPSSGVSYNEQFF. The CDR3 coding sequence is TGCGCCAGCCTCCCGTCAAGCGGGGTCTCCTACAATGAGCAGTTCTTC.

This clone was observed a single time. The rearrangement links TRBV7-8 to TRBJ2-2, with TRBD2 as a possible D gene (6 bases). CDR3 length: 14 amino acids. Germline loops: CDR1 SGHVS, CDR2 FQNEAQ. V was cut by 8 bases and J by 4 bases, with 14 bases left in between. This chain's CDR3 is CASGGAPGTGELFF. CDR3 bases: TGTGCCAGCGGCGGGGCCCCGGGCACCGGGGAGCTGTTTTTT.

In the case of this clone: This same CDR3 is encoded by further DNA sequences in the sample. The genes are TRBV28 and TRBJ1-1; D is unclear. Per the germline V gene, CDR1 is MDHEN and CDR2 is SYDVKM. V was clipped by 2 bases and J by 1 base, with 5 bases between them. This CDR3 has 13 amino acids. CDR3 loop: CASSLPRNTEAFF. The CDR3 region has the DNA TGTGCCAGCAGTTTACCCCGGAACACTGAAGCTTTCTTT.